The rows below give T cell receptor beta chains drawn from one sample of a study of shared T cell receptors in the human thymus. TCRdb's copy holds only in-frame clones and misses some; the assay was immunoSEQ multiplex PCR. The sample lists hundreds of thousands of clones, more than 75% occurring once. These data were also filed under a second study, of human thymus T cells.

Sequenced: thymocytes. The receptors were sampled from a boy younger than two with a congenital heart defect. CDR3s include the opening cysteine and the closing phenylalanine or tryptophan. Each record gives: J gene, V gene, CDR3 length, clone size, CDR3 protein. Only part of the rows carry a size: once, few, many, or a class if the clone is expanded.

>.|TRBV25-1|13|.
CASSGEGGNEQYF
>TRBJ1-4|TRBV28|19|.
CASSPRDRGLFATNEKLFF
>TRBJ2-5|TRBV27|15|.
CASSLRTGPQETQYF
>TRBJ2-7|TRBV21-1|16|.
CASSTSPGQFSYEQYF
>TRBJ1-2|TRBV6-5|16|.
CASSYSGGLFNYGYTF
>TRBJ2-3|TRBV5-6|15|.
CASSCGTSGTDTQYF
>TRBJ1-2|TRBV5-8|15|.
CASSFRTGGNYGYTF
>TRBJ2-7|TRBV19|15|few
CASSTPGQGSDEQYF
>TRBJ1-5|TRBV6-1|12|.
CATTDSNQPQHF
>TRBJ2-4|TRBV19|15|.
CASGPRDKSKNIQYF
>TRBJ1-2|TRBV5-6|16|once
CASSLRPDRANYGYTF
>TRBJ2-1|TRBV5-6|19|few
CASTLGTSGSLSSYNEQFF
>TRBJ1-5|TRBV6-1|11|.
CASAGGQPQHF
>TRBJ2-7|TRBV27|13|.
CASSVHGVYEQYF
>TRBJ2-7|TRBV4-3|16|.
CASSQEPGLAFYEQYF
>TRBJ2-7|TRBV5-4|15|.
CASSLPAGVTYEQYF
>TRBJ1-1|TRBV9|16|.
CASSKTGGVMNTEAFF
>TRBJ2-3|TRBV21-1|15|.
CASSKNLARTDTQYF
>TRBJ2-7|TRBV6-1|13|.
CASTERVLYEQYF
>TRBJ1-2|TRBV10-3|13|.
CAISEYSGVGYTF
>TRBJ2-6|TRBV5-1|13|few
CASSSQVPNVLTF
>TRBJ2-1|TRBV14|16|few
CASSQALGGAVNEQFF
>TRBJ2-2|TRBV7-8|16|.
CASSFGLAEPTGELFF
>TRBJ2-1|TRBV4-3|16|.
CASSQDGGLSYNEQFF
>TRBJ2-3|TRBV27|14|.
CASSLSFPGTSQYF
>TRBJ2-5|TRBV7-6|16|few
CASSVWTSGSQETQYF
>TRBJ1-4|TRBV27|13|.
CASSATGYEKLFF
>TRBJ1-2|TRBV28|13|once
CASSSSANYGYTF
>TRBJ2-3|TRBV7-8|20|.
CASSLVFMGLAGGGSDTQYF
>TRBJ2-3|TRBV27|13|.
CASSLFSGDTQYF
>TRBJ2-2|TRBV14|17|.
CASSYTRQEENTGELFF
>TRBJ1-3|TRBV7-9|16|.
CASRKRTGDSGNTIYF
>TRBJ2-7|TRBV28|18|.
CASSRLMEVDKVSYEQYF
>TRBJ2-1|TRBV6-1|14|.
CASSDRQGGNEQFF
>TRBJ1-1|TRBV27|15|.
CASRRREDGVTEAFF
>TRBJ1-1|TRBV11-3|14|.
CASSPGQGKTEAFF
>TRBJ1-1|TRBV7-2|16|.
CASSSAVRVMNTEAFF
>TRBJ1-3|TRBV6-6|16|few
CASSYSGRPTGNTIYF
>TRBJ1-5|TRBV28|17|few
CASSPLDRGFFNQPQHF
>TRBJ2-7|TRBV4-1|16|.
CASSQDPRTGIYEQYF
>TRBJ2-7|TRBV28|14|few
CASSTQEGIGEQYF
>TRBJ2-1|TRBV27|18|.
CASSSGRPGQGASNEQFF
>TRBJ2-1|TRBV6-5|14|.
CASKGDGRYLEQFF
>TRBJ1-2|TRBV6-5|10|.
CASSYQGYTF
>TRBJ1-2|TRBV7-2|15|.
CASSPGREGGYGYTF
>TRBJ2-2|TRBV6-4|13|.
CASRTSETGELFF
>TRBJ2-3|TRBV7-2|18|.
CASTTTETSGRAPDTQYF
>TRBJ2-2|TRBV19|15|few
CASRIRPQGGGELFF
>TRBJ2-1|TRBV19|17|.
CASSPPQHRSSYNEQFF
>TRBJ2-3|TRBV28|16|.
CASKATGLLVVDTQYF
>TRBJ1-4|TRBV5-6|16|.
CASSRRSGGFEEKLFF
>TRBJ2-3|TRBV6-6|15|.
CASSYGRESTDTQYF
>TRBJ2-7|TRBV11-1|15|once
CASSLGRELAYEQYF
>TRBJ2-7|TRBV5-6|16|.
CASSLDGGSGIHEQYF
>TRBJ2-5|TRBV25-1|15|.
CASSRTSGRKETQYF
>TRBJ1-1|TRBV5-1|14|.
CASGSGTANTEAFF